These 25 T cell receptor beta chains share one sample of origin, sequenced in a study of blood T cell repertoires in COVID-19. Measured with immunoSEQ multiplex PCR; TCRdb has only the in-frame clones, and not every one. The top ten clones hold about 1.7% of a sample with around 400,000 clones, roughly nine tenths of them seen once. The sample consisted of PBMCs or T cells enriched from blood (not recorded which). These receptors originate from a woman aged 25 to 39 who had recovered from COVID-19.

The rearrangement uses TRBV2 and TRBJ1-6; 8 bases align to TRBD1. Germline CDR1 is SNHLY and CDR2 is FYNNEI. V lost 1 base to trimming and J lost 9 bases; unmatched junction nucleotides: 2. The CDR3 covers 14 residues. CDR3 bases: TGTGCCAGCAGTGAAGACAGGGGGGGTTCACCCCTCCACTTT. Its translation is CASSEDRGGSPLHF.

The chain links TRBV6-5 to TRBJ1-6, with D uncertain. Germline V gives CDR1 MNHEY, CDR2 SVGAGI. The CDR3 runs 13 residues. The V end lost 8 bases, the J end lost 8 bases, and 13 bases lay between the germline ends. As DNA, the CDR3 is TGTGCCAGCGGGCGGGGTTATGATTCACCCCTCCACTTT. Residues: CASGRGYDSPLHF.

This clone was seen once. The CDR3 reads CACRTGISYEQYF. DNA of the CDR3: TGTGCCTGTCGGACAGGGATTAGCTACGAGCAGTACTTC. The chain combines TRBV30 with TRBJ2-7; 8 positions match TRBD1. The CDR3 is 13 residues long. Per germline, CDR1 GTSNPN and CDR2 SVGIG (reference sequence). V was clipped by 6 bases and J by 3 bases; unmatched bases: 7.

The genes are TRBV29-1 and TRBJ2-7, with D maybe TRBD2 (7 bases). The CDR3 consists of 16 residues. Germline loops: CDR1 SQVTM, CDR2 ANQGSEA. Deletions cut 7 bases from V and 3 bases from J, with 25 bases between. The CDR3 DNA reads TGCAGCGCCGCGGGGGCCGTCGACGACCTACACTACGAGCAGTACTTC. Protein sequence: CSAAGAVDDLHYEQYF.

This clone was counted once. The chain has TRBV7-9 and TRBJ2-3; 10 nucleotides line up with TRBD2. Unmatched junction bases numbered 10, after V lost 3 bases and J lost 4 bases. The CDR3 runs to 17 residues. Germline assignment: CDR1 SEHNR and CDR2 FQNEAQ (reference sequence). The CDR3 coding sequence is TGTGCCAGCAGCTTGGCAGCGGGAGGGCCGTTGGCAGATACGCAGTATTTT. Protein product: CASSLAAGGPLADTQYF.

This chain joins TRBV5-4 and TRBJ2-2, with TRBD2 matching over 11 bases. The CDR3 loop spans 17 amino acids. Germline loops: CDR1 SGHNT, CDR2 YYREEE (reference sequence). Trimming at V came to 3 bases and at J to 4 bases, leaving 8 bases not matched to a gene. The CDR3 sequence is CASSSVLAGATTGELFF. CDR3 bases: TGTGCCAGCAGCTCGGTACTAGCGGGAGCTACCACCGGGGAGCTGTTTTTT.

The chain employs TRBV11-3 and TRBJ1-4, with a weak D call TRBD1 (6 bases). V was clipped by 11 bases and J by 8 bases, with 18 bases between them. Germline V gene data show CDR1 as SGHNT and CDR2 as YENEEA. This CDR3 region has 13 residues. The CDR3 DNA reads TGTGCCGCCACAAACACCGACAGGGAAAAACTGTTTTTT. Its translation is CAATNTDREKLFF.

The CDR3 is CASSLFMRVGYEQYF. For the CDR3, the DNA is TGTGCCAGCAGTTTATTCATGAGGGTCGGCTACGAGCAGTACTTC. The chain uses TRBV27 and TRBJ2-7; TRBD2 is a possible D gene (5 bases). Germline V lookup: CDR1 MNHEY, CDR2 SMNVEV (reference sequence). The length of the CDR3 is 15 residues. Trimming pared 1 base from V and 3 bases from J, leaving 13 bases between.

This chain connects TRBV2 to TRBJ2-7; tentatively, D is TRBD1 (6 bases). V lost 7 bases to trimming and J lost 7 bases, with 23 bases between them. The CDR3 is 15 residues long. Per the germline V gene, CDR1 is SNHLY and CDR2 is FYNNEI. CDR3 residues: CASTDSVAGEEEQYF. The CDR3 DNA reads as TGTGCCAGCACCGACAGCGTCGCAGGGGAAGAAGAGCAGTACTTC. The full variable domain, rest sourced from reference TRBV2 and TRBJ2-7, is EPEVTQTPSHQVTQMGQEVILRCVPISNHLYFYWYRQILGQKVEFLVSFYNNEISEKSEIFDDQFSVERPDGSNFTLKIRSTKLEDSAMYFCASTDSVAGEEEQYFGPGTRLTVT.

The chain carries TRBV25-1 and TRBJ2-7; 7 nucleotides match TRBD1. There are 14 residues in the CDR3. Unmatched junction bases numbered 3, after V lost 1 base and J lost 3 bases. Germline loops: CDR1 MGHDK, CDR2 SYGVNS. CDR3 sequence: CASSELGTDYEQYF. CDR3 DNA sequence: TGTGCCAGCAGTGAATTAGGGACAGACTACGAGCAGTACTTC.

Here the CDR3 reads CASSVLAGTEVQFF. DNA of the CDR3: TGTGCCAGCAGCGTCCTAGCGGGAACCGAGGTGCAGTTCTTC. J is TRBJ2-1 and V is TRBV9, with 9 bases that match TRBD2. The CDR3 totals 14 residues. Per germline, CDR1 SGDLS and CDR2 YYNGEE. Trimming took 2 bases from V and 12 from J; bases not matched to a gene: 9. The full variable domain, with the rest looked up from reference TRBV9 and TRBJ2-1, is DSGVTQTPKHLITATGQRVTLRCSPRSGDLSVYWYQQSLDQGLQFLIQYYNGEERAKGNILERFSAQQFPDLHSELNLSSLELGDSALYFCASSVLAGTEVQFFGPGTRLTVL.

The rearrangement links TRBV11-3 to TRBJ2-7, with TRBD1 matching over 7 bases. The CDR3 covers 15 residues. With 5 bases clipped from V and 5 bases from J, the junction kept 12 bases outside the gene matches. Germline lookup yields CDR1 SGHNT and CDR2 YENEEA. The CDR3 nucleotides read TGTGCCAGCAGCCTGGAAAGGGGGCCCAACCACGAGCAGTACTTC. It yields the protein CASSLERGPNHEQYF.

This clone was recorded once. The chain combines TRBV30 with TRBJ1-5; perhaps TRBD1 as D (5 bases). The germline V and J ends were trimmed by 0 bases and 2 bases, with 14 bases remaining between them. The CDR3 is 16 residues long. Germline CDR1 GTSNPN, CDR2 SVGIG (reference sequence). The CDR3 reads CAWSVRWGVGNQPQHF. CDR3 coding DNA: TGTGCCTGGAGTGTACGGTGGGGCGTAGGCAATCAGCCCCAGCATTTT.

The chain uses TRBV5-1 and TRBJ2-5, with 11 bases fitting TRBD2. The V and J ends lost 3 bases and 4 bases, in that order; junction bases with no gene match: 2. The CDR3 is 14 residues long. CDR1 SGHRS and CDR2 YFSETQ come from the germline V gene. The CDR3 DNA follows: TGCGCCAGCAGCTCCGGGACTAGCGGAGAGACCCAGTACTTC. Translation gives CASSSGTSGETQYF.

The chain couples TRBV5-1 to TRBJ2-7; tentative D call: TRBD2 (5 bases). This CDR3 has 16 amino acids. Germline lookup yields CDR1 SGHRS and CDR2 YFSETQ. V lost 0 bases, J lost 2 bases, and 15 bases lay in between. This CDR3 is CASSLASRGFPYEQYF. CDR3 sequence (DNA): TGCGCCAGCAGCTTGGCCTCCAGAGGGTTTCCCTACGAGCAGTACTTC.

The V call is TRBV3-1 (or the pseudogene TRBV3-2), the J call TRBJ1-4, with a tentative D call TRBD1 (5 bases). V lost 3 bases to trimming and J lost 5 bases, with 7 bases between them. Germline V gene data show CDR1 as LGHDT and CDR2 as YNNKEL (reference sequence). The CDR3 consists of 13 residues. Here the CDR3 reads CASSHAGNEKLFF. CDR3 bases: TGTGCCAGCAGCCATGCAGGGAATGAAAAACTGTTTTTT.

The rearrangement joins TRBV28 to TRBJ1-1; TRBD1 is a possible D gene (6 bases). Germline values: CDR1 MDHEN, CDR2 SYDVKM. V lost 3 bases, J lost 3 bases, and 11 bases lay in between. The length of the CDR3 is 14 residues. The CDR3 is CASSLEGGDTEAFF. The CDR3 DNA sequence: TGTGCCAGCAGTTTGGAGGGGGGGGACACTGAAGCTTTCTTT.

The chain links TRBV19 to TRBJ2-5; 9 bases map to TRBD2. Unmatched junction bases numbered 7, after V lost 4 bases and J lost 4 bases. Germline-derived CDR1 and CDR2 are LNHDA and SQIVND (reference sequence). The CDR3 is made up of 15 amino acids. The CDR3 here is CASSTVAGAGETQYF. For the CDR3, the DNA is TGTGCCAGTAGTACCGTAGCGGGGGCGGGAGAGACCCAGTACTTC.

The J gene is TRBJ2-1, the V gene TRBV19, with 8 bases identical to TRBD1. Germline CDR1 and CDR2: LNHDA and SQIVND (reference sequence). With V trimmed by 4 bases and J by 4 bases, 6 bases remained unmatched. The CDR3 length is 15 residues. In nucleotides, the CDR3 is TGTGCCAGTAGTACGGGACAGGATTCTTACAATGAGCAGTTCTTC. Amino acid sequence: CASSTGQDSYNEQFF.

The CDR3 bases are TGTGCCAGCGCCGGACAGGGCTCGAACACCGGGGAGCTGTTTTTT. It yields the protein CASAGQGSNTGELFF. The chain has TRBV2 and TRBJ2-2, with 8 bases aligning to TRBD1. Trimming at V came to 8 bases and at J to 0 bases, leaving 5 bases not matched to a gene. CDR3 length: 15 residues. Germline V gene lookup returns CDR1 SNHLY and CDR2 FYNNEI. The entire variable domain, with the rest obtained from reference TRBV2 and TRBJ2-2, is as follows: EPEVTQTPSHQVTQMGQEVILRCVPISNHLYFYWYRQILGQKVEFLVSFYNNEISEKSEIFDDQFSVERPDGSNFTLKIRSTKLEDSAMYFCASAGQGSNTGELFFGEGSRLTVL.

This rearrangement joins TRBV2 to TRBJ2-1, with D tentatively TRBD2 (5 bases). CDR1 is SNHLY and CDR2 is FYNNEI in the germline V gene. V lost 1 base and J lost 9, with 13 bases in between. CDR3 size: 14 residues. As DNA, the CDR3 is TGTGCCAGCAGTGAAGGGCTAGCTCGGCGTGAGCAGTTCTTC. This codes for CASSEGLARREQFF.

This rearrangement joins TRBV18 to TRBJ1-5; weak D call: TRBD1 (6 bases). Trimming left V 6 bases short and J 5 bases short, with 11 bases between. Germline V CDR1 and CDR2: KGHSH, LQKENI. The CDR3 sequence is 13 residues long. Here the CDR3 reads CASSQDRDQPQHF. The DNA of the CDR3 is TGTGCCAGCTCCCAGGACAGAGATCAGCCCCAGCATTTT.

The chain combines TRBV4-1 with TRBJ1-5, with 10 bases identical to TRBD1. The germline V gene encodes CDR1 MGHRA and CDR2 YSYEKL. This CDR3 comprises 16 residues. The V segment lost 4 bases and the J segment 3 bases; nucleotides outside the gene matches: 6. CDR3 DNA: TGCGCCAGCAGCCCTAGACAGGGGGCCCTCAATCAGCCCCAGCATTTT. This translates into CASSPRQGALNQPQHF.

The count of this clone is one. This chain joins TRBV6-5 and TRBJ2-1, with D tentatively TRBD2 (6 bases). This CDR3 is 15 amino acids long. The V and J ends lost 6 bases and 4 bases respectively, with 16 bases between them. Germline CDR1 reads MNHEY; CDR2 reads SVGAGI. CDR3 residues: CASRAGTGIYNEQFF. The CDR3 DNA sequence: TGTGCCAGCAGGGCCGGGACTGGGATATACAATGAGCAGTTCTTC.

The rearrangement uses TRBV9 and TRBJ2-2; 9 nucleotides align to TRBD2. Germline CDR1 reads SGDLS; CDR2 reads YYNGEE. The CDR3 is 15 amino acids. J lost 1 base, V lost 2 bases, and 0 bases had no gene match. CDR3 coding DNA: TGTGCCAGCAGCGTGACTAGCGGGAACACCGGGGAGCTGTTTTTT. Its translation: CASSVTSGNTGELFF.